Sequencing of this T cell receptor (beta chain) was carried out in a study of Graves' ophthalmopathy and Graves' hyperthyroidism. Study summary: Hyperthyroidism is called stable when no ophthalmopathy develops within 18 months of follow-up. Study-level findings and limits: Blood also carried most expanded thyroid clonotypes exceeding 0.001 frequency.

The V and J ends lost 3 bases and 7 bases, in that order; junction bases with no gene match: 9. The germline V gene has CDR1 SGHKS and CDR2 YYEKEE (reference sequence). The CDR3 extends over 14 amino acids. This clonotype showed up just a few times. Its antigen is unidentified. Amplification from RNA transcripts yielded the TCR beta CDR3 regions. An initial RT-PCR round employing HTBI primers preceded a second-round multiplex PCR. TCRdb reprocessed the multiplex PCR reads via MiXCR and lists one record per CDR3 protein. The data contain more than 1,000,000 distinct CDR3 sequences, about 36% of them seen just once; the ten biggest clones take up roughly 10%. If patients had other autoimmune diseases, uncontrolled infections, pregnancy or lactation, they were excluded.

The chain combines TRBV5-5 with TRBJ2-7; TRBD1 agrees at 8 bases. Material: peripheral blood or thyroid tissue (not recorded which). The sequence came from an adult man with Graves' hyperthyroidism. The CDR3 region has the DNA TGTGCCAGCAGCTCCCGGGACAGGCCGGGGGAGCAGTACTTC. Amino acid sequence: CASSSRDRPGEQYF.